This T cell receptor beta chain comes out of a study of low-dose radiotherapy and immunotherapy resistance in tumors. Time point of the sample: before trial treatment. V trimming: 5 bases; J trimming: 0 bases; junction bases outside the gene matches: 6. CDR3 size: 16 residues. CDR1 is SGHTA, CDR2 FQGNSA, per germline. Covering alpha and beta chains, TRAV- and TRBV-specific primers were used for the first-strand cDNA. A constant-region primer paired with the V-primer adapter amplified TCRs over 20 PCR cycles. MiXCR was run by TCRdb on the reads, yielding one entry per CDR3 protein. The sample holds about 39,000 distinct CDR3 sequences, roughly 28% seen once. This clonotype was detected only a few times.

The sample in question was PBMCs, obtained before treatment. V usage is TRBV7-2 and J usage is TRBJ2-4; 8 positions match TRBD1. This TCR was sampled from a male donor with gallbladder cancer. The chain's CDR3 is CASSQQGVRAKNIQYF. In DNA form, the CDR3 reads TGTGCCAGCAGCCAACAGGGGGTACGAGCCAAAAACATTCAGTACTTC.